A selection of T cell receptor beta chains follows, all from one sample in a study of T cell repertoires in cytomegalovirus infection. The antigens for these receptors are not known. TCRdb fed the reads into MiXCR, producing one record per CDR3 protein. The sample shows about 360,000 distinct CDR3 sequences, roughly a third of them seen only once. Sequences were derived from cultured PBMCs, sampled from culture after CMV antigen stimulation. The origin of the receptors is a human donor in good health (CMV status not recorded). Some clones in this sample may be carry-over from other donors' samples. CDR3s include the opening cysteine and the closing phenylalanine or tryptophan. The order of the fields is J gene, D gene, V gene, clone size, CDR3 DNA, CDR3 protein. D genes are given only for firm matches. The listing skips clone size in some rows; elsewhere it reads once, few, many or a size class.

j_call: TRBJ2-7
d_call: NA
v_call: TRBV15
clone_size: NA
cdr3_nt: TGTGCCACCAGCAGAGGGAGGGGGTCATACGAGCAGTACTTC
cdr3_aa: CATSRGRGSYEQYF

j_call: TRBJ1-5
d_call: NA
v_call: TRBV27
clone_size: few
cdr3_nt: TGTGCCAGCAGTATGACAGGCGAGAATCAGCCCCAGCATTTT
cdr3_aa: CASSMTGENQPQHF

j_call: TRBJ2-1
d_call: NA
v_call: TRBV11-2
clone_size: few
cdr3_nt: TGTGCCAGCAGCCCCCGGCTGGGCATCAATGAGCAGTTCTTC
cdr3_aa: CASSPRLGINEQFF

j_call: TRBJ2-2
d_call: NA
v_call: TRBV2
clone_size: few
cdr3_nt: TGTGCCATAAGGAGGGCAGTCCCGAACACCGGGGAGCTGTTTTTT
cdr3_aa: CAIRRAVPNTGELFF

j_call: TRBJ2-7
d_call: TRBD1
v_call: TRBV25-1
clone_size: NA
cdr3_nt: TGTGCCAGCAGGGGACAGGAATCCTACGAGCAGTACTTC
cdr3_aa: CASRGQESYEQYF

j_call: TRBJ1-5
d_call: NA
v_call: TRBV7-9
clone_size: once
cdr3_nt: TGTGCCAGCAGCTGGGACTACCTCCAGCCCCAGCATTTT
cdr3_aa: CASSWDYLQPQHF

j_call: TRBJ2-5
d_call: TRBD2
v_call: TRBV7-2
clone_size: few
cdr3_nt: TGTGCCAGCAGCTTAAGGCGGGAGTGGGAGACCCAGTACTTC
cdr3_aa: CASSLRREWETQYF

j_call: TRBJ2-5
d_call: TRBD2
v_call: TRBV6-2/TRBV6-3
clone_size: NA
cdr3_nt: TGTGCCACCATGGGGACTAGGAAGACCCAGTACTTC
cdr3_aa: CATMGTRKTQYF

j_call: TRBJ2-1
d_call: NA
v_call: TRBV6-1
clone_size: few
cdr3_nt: TGTGCCAGCAGTGAATTTGCAGGGAGCTCCTACAATGAGCAGTTCTTC
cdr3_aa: CASSEFAGSSYNEQFF

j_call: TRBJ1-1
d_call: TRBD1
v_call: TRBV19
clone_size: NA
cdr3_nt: TGTGCCAGTAGTGCTCGGACAGGGGGAATGAACACTGAAGCTTTCTTT
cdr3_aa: CASSARTGGMNTEAFF

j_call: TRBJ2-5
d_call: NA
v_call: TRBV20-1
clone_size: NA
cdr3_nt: TGCAGTGCTAGAGAGGAGAAAGAGACCCAGTACTTC
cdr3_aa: CSAREEKETQYF

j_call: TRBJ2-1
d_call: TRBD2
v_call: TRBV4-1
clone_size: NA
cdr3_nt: TGCGCCAGCAGCCCACTAGCGGGAGCTAACGGTGAGCAGTTCTTC
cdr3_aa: CASSPLAGANGEQFF

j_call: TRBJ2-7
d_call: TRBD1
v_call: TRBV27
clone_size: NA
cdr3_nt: TGTGCCAGCAGCCCAGTGGACAGGCTATACGAGCAGTACTTC
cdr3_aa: CASSPVDRLYEQYF

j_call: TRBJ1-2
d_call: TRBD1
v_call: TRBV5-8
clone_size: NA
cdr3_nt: TGTGCCAGCAGCTTTTTTGCAGACAGGGAGGGGCGCTACACCTTC
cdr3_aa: CASSFFADREGRYTF

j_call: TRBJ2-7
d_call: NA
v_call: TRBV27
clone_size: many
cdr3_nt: TGTGCCAGCAGTTTGACAGAAGACTACGAGCAGTACTTC
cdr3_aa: CASSLTEDYEQYF

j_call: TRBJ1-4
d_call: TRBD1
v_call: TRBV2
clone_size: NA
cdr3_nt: TGTGCCAGCAGTGAAAGAGTGGGACAGCCGAATGAAAAACTGTTTTTT
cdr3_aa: CASSERVGQPNEKLFF

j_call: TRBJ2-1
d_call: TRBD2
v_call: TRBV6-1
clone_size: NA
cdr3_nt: TGTGCCAGCAGTCGAGAAGCCGGGACTAGCGACGAGCAGTTCTTC
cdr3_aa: CASSREAGTSDEQFF

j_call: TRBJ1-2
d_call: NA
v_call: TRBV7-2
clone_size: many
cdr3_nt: TGTGCCAGCAGCCGGACGTGGGACTATGGCTACACCTTC
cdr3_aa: CASSRTWDYGYTF

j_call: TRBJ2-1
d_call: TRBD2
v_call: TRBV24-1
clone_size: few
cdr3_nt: TGTGCCACCAGTGATGTGAATAGCGGGAGGGCGGGCAATGAGCAGTTCTTC
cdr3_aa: CATSDVNSGRAGNEQFF

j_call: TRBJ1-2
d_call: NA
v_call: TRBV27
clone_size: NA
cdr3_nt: TGTGCCAGCAGTTTATCTATCGTGGGCCATGGCTACACCTTC
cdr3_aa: CASSLSIVGHGYTF

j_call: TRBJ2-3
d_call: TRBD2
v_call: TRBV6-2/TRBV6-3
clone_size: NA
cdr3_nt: TGTGCCAGCACGGGGTCGACTAGCGGGAGGGCAGATACGCAGTATTTT
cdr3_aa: CASTGSTSGRADTQYF

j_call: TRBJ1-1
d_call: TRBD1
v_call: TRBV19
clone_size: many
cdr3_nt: TGTGCCAGCACATGGGGGAGGGACAGTGAAGCTTTCTTT
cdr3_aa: CASTWGRDSEAFF

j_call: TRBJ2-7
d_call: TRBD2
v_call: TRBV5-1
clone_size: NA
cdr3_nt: TGCGCCAGCAGCTTTACTAGCGGACCTTACTACGAGCAGTACTTC
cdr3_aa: CASSFTSGPYYEQYF

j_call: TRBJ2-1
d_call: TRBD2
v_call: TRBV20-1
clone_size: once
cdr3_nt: TGCAGTGCTTCTCCTACTAGCGGGAGATGGAATGAGCAGTTCTTC
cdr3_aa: CSASPTSGRWNEQFF

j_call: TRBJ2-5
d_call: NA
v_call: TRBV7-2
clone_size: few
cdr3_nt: TGTGCCAGCAGCAATGAAGAGACCCAGTACTTC
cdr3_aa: CASSNEETQYF

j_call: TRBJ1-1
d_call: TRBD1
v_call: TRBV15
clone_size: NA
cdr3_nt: TGTGCCACCAGCAGAGACCGGGACAGGGGGTCAGGTGAAGCTTTCTTT
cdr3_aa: CATSRDRDRGSGEAFF

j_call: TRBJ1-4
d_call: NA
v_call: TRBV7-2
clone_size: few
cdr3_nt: TGTGCCAGCAGCCCAGGAAGGCTGAATGAAAAACTGTTTTTT
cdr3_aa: CASSPGRLNEKLFF

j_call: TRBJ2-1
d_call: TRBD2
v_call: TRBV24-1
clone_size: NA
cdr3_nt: TGTGCCACCCAACCTAGCGGTACCTTAAATGAGCAGTTCTTC
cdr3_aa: CATQPSGTLNEQFF

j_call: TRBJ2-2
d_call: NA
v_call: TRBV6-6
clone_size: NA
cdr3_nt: TGTGCCAGCAGTTATCAGCAGCCGAACACCGGGGAGCTGTTTTTT
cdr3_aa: CASSYQQPNTGELFF

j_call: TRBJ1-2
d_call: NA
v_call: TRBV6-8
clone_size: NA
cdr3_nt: TGTGCCAGCAGTCGGAGGGAAGATGATGGCTACACCTTC
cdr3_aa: CASSRREDDGYTF

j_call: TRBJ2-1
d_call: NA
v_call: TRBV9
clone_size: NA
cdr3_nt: TGTGCCAGCAGCTCTCAGGGTCTCTCCTACAATGAGCAGTTCTTC
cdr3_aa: CASSSQGLSYNEQFF

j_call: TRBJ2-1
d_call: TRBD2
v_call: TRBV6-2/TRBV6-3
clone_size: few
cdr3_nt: TGTGCCAGCAGTTTCACTAGCGGGAACGATGAGCAGTTCTTC
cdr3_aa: CASSFTSGNDEQFF

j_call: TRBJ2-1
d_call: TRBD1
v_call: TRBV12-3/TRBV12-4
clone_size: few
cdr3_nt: TGTGCCAGCGTACCGACAGGGAACAATGAGCAGTTCTTC
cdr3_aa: CASVPTGNNEQFF

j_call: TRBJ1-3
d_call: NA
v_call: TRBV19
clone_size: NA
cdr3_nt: TGTGCCAGTAGTCCGGGACATACCAGCCCTGGAAACACCATATATTTT
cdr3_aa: CASSPGHTSPGNTIYF

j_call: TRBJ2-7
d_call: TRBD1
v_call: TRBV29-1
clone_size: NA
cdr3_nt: TGCAGCGTTGATCTAGGAGACAGGGGGCTAAGCGAGCAGTACTTC
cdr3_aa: CSVDLGDRGLSEQYF

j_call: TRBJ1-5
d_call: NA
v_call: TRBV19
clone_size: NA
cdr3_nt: TGTGCCAGTACCCAGAGCCCCAAGGGACATCAGCCCCAGCATTTT
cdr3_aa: CASTQSPKGHQPQHF

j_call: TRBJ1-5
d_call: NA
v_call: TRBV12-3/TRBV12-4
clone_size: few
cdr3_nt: TGTGCCAGCACCGTCGGTCTCGGTCAGCCCCAGCATTTT
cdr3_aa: CASTVGLGQPQHF

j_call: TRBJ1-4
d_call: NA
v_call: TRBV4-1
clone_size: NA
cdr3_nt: TGCGCCAGCAGCCACCAAGAAAAACTGTTTTTT
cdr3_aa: CASSHQEKLFF

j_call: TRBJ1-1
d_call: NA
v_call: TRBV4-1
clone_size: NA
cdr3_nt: TGCGCCAGCAGCCAAGATCGGTGGAACACTGAAGCTTTCTTT
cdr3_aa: CASSQDRWNTEAFF

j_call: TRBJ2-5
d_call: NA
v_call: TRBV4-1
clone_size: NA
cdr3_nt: TGCGCCAGCAGCCCAAACGGAGGGCGGGTTGGAGAGACCCAGTACTTC
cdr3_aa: CASSPNGGRVGETQYF

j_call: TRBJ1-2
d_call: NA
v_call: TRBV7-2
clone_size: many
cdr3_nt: TGTGCCAGCAGCCGCACTGGGGGGGCGAATGGCTACACCTTC
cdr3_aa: CASSRTGGANGYTF

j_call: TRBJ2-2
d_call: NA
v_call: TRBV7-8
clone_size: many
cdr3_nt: TGTGCCAGCAGCCCGTCCGACGGGGAGCTGTTTTTT
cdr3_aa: CASSPSDGELFF

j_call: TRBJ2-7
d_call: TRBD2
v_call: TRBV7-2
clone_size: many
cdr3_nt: TGTGCCAGCAGCTTAGAGCCAGCGGGAGGGCTAGGGCAGTACTTC
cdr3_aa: CASSLEPAGGLGQYF

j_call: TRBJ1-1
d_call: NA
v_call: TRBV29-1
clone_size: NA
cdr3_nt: TGCAGCGTGACCGGTGGAAACACTGAAGCTTTCTTT
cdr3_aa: CSVTGGNTEAFF

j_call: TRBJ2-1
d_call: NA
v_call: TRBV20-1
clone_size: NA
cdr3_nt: TGCAGTGCTAGAGATAGGCGTCCTAGGACCGTTTCTAGGACGCAAGGCAATGAGCAGTTCTTC
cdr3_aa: CSARDRRPRTVSRTQGNEQFF

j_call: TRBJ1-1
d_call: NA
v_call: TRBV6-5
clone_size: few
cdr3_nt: TGTGCCAGCAGTTACTCGCTAACCTCGGGAACTGAAGCTTTCTTT
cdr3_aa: CASSYSLTSGTEAFF

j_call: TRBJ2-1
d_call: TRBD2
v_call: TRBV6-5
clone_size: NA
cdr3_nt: TGTGCCAGTTCAGGGACTATTCGGAATGAGCAGTTCTTC
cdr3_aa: CASSGTIRNEQFF

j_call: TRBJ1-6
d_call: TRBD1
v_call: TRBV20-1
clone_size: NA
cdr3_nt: TGCAGTGCTAGCGCGGGACAGGGGGCGACCGGAGAGTCACCCCTCCACTTT
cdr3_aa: CSASAGQGATGESPLHF

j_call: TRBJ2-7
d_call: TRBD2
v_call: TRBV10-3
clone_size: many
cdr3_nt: TGTGCCATCAGTGAGTCGACTAGCGGTTCCTACGAGCAGTACTTC
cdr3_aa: CAISESTSGSYEQYF

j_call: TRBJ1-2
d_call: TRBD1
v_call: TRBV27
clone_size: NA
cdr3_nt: TGTGCCAGCAGTTCTCGTGGACAGGGGGCAAGGGATGGCTACACCTTC
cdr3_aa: CASSSRGQGARDGYTF

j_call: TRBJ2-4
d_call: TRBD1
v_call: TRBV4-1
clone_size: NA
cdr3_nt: TGCGCCAGCAGCCAAGACAGGGGGAAGCATTCGTACTTC
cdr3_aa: CASSQDRGKHSYF

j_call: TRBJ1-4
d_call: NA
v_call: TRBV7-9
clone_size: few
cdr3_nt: TGTGCCAGCAGCTTAACCCGGGCCAGCCCAACTAATGAAAAACTGTTTTTT
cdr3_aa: CASSLTRASPTNEKLFF

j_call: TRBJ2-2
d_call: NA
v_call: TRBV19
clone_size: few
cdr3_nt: TGTGCCAGTAGTATGTCAGGCACCGGGGAGCTGTTTTTT
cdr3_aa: CASSMSGTGELFF

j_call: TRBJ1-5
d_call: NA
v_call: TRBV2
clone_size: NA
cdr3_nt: TGTGCCAGCGGAGAGCTAGACGTAAGCCAGCCCCAGCATTTT
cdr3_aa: CASGELDVSQPQHF

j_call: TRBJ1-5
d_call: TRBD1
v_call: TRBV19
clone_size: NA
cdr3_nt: TGTGCCAGTGGGACAGGGGTACAGCCCCAGCATTTT
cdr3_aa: CASGTGVQPQHF

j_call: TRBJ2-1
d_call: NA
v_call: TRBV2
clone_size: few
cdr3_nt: TGTGCCAGCAAATTTGAGTCTAGCGCGAATGAGCAGTTCTTC
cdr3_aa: CASKFESSANEQFF

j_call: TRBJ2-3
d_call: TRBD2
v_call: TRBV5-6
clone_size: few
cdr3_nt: TGTGCCAGCAGCTTGAAGTTACTAGCGGGAGGGGATACGCAGTATTTT
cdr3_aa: CASSLKLLAGGDTQYF

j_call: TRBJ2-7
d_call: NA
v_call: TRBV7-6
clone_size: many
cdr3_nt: TGTGCCAGCAGCTCCCTTTATAGCGGTTTCGGGGAGCAGTACTTC
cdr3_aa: CASSSLYSGFGEQYF